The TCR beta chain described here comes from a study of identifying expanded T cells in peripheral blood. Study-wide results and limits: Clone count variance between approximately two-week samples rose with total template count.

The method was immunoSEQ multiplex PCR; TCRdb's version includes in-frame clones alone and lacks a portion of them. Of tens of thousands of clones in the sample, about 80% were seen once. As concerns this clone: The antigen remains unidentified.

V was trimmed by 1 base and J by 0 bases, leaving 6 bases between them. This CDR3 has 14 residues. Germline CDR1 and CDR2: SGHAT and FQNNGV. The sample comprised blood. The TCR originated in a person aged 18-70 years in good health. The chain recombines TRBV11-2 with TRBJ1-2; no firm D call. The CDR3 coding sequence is TGTGCCAGCAGCTTAGGCCCGACTAACTATGGCTACACCTTC. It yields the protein CASSLGPTNYGYTF.